This paragraph reports one T cell receptor beta chain. Its binding antigen is unknown. It has no much larger one-base neighbor in the sample; base qualities were not kept. These data come from a study of blood T cell repertoires in COVID-19 (dated by TCRdb to 2019 to 2021). Regarding the research as a whole: The collaborator samples originated in the United States, Italy and Spain and spanned the acute and convalescent phases of COVID-19. The material from the prospective study consisted of cDNA or gDNA derived from T cells, B-cell-depleted T cells, or PBMCs. The dataset comprised deeply sampled blood TCRbeta repertoires from subjects exposed to, actively infected with, or recovered from COVID-19. The repertoires were released in a freely available public database meant as a resource for research on the immune response to SARS-CoV-2. The samples were drawn from the first 160 participants of the ongoing ImmuneRACE study and from roughly 1,300 subjects provided by 6 global collaborators. A de-identified subject ID, COVID-19 status, age in years and sex were almost always included in the sample metadata. Where available, HLA class I and class II types were obtained from metadata supplied by the sample provider rather than from assay-based typing.

TCRbeta CDR3 regions were amplified from genomic DNA using the immunoSEQ Assay, a bias-controlled multiplex PCR. The authors processed their data as follows. The number of nucleated cells in each sample was estimated by amplification of reference gene primers within the assay. To quantify the absolute abundance of each unique TCRbeta CDR3 rearrangement, sequence reads were collapsed and filtered. Productive Simpson clonality was computed per sample as the square root of Simpson's diversity index over productive rearrangements. TCRdb provides this immuneACCESS table in a form limited to in-frame rearrangements. Some clones are lacking; in checked studies, under half of them reflect an unresolved V gene, and why the rest are absent is not known. That table gives V, J and clone size, and the DNA gave D and trimming. Here the sample has 75,000 to 95,000 clones; roughly 78% occur a single time. The ten top clones hold about a third of the sample.

Study-level results and caveats: The amount of clinical and demographic metadata varied by source and participant and was provided uncurated.

Reading from cysteine to phenylalanine, the CDR3 counts 12 amino acids. Just CDR3 DNA is preserved here, 36 bases in frame from base 1. Trimming at the junction amounts to 6 bases on V and 5 bases on J, and the germline ends lie 10 bases apart. The germline V gene gives CDR1 as WSHSY and CDR2 as SAAADI. At one collaborating source in Seattle, patients were enrolled during active infection and were followed longitudinally through the course of disease. Each collaborating institution followed its own protocols to collect whole blood in K2EDTA tubes. For TCRbeta analysis, collaborators shipped samples as frozen whole blood, isolated PBMCs, or DNA extracted from either of those sample types.

This receptor was taken from a man aged 55 to 69 with COVID-19, enrolled during active disease. Specimen: peripheral blood. Recombination joined TRBV10-2 with TRBJ2-5; the D gene lacks a confident call. Read as DNA, the sequence is TGCGCCAGCAGCCTAGTATCCGAGACCCAGTACTTC. It translates as CASSLVSETQYF.